A selection of T cell receptor beta chains follows, all from one sample in a study of T cell changes during pregnancy in multiple sclerosis. Sequencing was performed with immunoSEQ multiplex PCR; in TCRdb, only in-frame clones are kept and a portion is missing. Found here are some 50,000 clones, almost 90% of them singletons; the top ten hold around 1.6%. The sequences come from peripheral blood, collected in the first trimester of pregnancy. The receptors were sampled from a female donor in good health, enrolled as a control in a pregnancy study. CDR3s include the opening cysteine and the closing phenylalanine or tryptophan. Each record gives: V gene, clone size, J gene, CDR3 length, D gene, CDR3 DNA, CDR3 protein. D genes are given only for firm matches. Size is stated for part of the rows, as once, few or many counts, or as a class when the clone is expanded.

v_gene: TRBV28
abundance: -
j_gene: TRBJ2-7
len: 15
d_gene: TRBD1
CDR3nt: TGTGCCAGCAGAAACGCCGGGACAGACTCCTACGAGCAGTACTTC
CDR3aa: CASRNAGTDSYEQYF

v_gene: TRBV29-1
abundance: -
j_gene: TRBJ1-2
len: 14
d_gene: -
CDR3nt: TGCAGCGTTGATAATGCAGGGGCGATATATGGCTACACCTTC
CDR3aa: CSVDNAGAIYGYTF

v_gene: TRBV7-2
abundance: once
j_gene: TRBJ1-4
len: 14
d_gene: -
CDR3nt: TGTGCCAGCAGTCCTGACGGACTTAATGAAAAACTGTTTTTT
CDR3aa: CASSPDGLNEKLFF

v_gene: TRBV11-1
abundance: -
j_gene: TRBJ2-7
len: 15
d_gene: TRBD2
CDR3nt: TGTGCCAGCAGCACGGGACTAGTTGGCCTCTACGAGCAGTACTTC
CDR3aa: CASSTGLVGLYEQYF

v_gene: TRBV20-1
abundance: -
j_gene: TRBJ1-2
len: 11
d_gene: TRBD1
CDR3nt: TGCAGCTGGGGACAGAACTATGGCTACACCTTC
CDR3aa: CSWGQNYGYTF

v_gene: TRBV7-2
abundance: once
j_gene: TRBJ2-3
len: 17
d_gene: -
CDR3nt: TGTGCCAGCAGCCCCAGCCGGGGTCGGAGCCCCACAGATACGCAGTATTTT
CDR3aa: CASSPSRGRSPTDTQYF

v_gene: TRBV11-1
abundance: once
j_gene: TRBJ1-1
len: 15
d_gene: TRBD1
CDR3nt: TGTGCCAGCAGCTTTCGCGGACAGGGTAGGGCTGAAGCTTTCTTT
CDR3aa: CASSFRGQGRAEAFF

v_gene: TRBV27
abundance: -
j_gene: TRBJ2-7
len: 18
d_gene: TRBD1
CDR3nt: TGTGCCAGCAGTTTATCAGGGCCCGACGGGACAGGGGCGTACGAGCAGTACTTC
CDR3aa: CASSLSGPDGTGAYEQYF

v_gene: TRBV10-3
abundance: -
j_gene: TRBJ2-7
len: 12
d_gene: -
CDR3nt: TGTGCCATCAGTGGGACAGACTACGAGCAGTACTTC
CDR3aa: CAISGTDYEQYF

v_gene: TRBV30
abundance: -
j_gene: TRBJ2-3
len: 13
d_gene: TRBD1
CDR3nt: TGTGCCTGGAGTGCAGGGGGCGCAGATACGCAGTATTTT
CDR3aa: CAWSAGGADTQYF

v_gene: TRBV28
abundance: -
j_gene: TRBJ2-7
len: 14
d_gene: -
CDR3nt: TGTGCCAGCAGCCCGACGGCGATACTAGGAGAAGGGTACTTC
CDR3aa: CASSPTAILGEGYF

v_gene: TRBV27
abundance: -
j_gene: TRBJ2-1
len: 14
d_gene: TRBD2
CDR3nt: TGTGCCAGCAGTTTACTAGCGGGGGGTAATGAGCAGTTCTTC
CDR3aa: CASSLLAGGNEQFF

v_gene: TRBV27
abundance: -
j_gene: TRBJ2-1
len: 18
d_gene: TRBD2
CDR3nt: TGTGCCAGCAGTTTATCGAAAGGGCTCGCGGGGGTTCGCAATGAGCAGTTCTTC
CDR3aa: CASSLSKGLAGVRNEQFF

v_gene: TRBV6-1
abundance: -
j_gene: TRBJ2-3
len: 15
d_gene: TRBD2
CDR3nt: TGTGCCAGCAGTGAAGCGGCGGGGGGGCCAGATACGCAGTATTTT
CDR3aa: CASSEAAGGPDTQYF

v_gene: TRBV19
abundance: once
j_gene: TRBJ1-1
len: 15
d_gene: TRBD1
CDR3nt: TGTGCCAGTAGTAGGGAGCCGGACAGGGCAGCTGAAGCTTTCTTT
CDR3aa: CASSREPDRAAEAFF

v_gene: TRBV11-1
abundance: once
j_gene: TRBJ2-1
len: 15
d_gene: TRBD2
CDR3nt: TGTGCCAGCAGCTATGCGGGAGAAGTCTACAATGAGCAGTTCTTC
CDR3aa: CASSYAGEVYNEQFF

v_gene: TRBV4-2
abundance: once
j_gene: TRBJ1-4
len: 13
d_gene: -
CDR3nt: TGTGCCAGCAGCCAGGCTTTAAATGAAAAACTGTTTTTT
CDR3aa: CASSQALNEKLFF

v_gene: TRBV6-6
abundance: -
j_gene: TRBJ2-7
len: 15
d_gene: TRBD2
CDR3nt: TGTGCCAGCAGTGGTTGGACTAGCAAAGCCTACGAGCAGTACTTC
CDR3aa: CASSGWTSKAYEQYF

v_gene: TRBV11-3
abundance: -
j_gene: TRBJ2-3
len: 16
d_gene: TRBD1
CDR3nt: TGTGCCAGCAGCCCGACAGGGAAAACCGACACAGATACGCAGTATTTT
CDR3aa: CASSPTGKTDTDTQYF

v_gene: TRBV11-2
abundance: -
j_gene: TRBJ2-3
len: 16
d_gene: TRBD2
CDR3nt: TGTGCCAGCAGCTCCCGGGTCGGGGGGAGCCCAGATACGCAGTATTTT
CDR3aa: CASSSRVGGSPDTQYF

v_gene: TRBV4-2
abundance: -
j_gene: TRBJ2-7
len: 16
d_gene: TRBD2
CDR3nt: TGTGCCAGCAGCCAAGGGACTAGCGGGGACCCCTACGAGCAGTACTTC
CDR3aa: CASSQGTSGDPYEQYF

v_gene: TRBV7-2
abundance: -
j_gene: TRBJ2-3
len: 15
d_gene: TRBD2
CDR3nt: TGTGCCAGCAGCCCGGTAGCGGGAGGTATAGATACGCAGTATTTT
CDR3aa: CASSPVAGGIDTQYF

v_gene: TRBV19
abundance: -
j_gene: TRBJ2-3
len: 17
d_gene: -
CDR3nt: TGTGCCAGTAGTATAGGCGGGACTCGGTCTAGCACAGATACGCAGTATTTT
CDR3aa: CASSIGGTRSSTDTQYF

v_gene: TRBV2
abundance: -
j_gene: TRBJ2-1
len: 15
d_gene: TRBD2
CDR3nt: TGTGCCAGCAGTGAACAGGCTAGCGGGGGGTTTGAGCAGTTCTTC
CDR3aa: CASSEQASGGFEQFF